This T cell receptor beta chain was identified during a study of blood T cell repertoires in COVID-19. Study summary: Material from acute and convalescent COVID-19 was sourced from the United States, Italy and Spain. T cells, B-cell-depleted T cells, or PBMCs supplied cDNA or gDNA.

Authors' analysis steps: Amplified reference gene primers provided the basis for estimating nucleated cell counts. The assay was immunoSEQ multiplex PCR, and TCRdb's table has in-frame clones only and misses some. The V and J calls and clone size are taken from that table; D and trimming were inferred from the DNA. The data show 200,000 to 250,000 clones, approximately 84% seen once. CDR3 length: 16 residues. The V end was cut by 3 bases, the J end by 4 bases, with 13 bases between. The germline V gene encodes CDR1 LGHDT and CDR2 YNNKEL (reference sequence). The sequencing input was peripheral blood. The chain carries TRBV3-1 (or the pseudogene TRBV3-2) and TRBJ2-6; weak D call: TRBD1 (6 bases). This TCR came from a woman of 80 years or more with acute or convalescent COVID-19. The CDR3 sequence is CASSQAPGAGANVLTF. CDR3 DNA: TGTGCCAGCAGCCAGGCACCAGGGGCCGGGGCCAACGTCCTGACTTTC.